These 17 T cell receptor beta chains came from one sample sequenced in a study of blood T cell repertoires in COVID-19 (TCRdb year 2020). Library prep was done by the immunoSEQ multiplex PCR assay. The table comes from immuneACCESS by way of TCRdb, which keeps in-frame sequences with V and J called. Part of the clones is missing from these tables; in studies checked, under half for an unresolved V gene and the rest for unknown reasons. Within this sample are about 480,000 clones, with more than 75% of them counted one time only. The top ten constitute about 1.7% of the sample. Sequenced input: PBMCs or T cells enriched from blood (not recorded which). These receptors all come from a woman aged 40-49 years who had recovered from COVID-19.

The rearrangement links TRBV30 to TRBJ1-3, with D perhaps matching TRBD1 (5 bases). Trimming shortened V by 3 bases and J by 4 bases, and 7 bases separated the two germline ends. CDR3 size: 12 residues. Germline V CDR1 and CDR2: GTSNPN, SVGIG (reference sequence). The CDR3 loop is CAWRGPGNTIYF. The DNA for the CDR3 is TGTGCCTGGAGGGGGCCCGGAAACACCATATATTTT.

The chain is built from TRBV19 and TRBJ1-5; D perhaps matches TRBD1 (6 bases). CDR3 length: 14 residues. V dropped 6 bases and J dropped 3 bases, with 12 bases sitting between them. CDR1 and CDR2 from the germline V gene are LNHDA and SQIVND (reference sequence). The CDR3 bases are TGTGCCAGTAGCTCGAGGGGGTACAATCAGCCCCAGCATTTT. Protein: CASSSRGYNQPQHF.

The sample holds a few counts of this clone. The chain is built from TRBV5-1 and TRBJ1-4, with D perhaps matching TRBD1 (5 bases). The CDR3 runs to 12 residues. Germline V gene lookup returns CDR1 SGHRS and CDR2 YFSETQ. V was clipped by 7 bases and J by 5 bases, with 9 bases between them. The CDR3 loop reads CASLGPNEKLFF. The CDR3 DNA sequence: TGCGCCAGCTTGGGGCCCAATGAAAAACTGTTTTTT.

This chain uses TRBV6-4 with TRBJ1-6; 8 nucleotides line up with TRBD1. The germline V gene encodes CDR1 MRHNA and CDR2 SNTAGT. Trimming removed 2 bases from V and 5 bases from J; junction bases left unmatched: 5. The CDR3 totals 16 residues. CDR3 region: CASSDPWDRHNSPLHF. CDR3 DNA sequence: TGTGCCAGCAGTGACCCGTGGGACAGGCATAATTCACCCCTCCACTTT.

The chain links TRBV4-1 to TRBJ2-5, with D perhaps matching TRBD2 (5 bases). V gave up 4 bases and J gave up 5 bases, with 11 bases separating them. Germline V gene sequence: CDR1 MGHRA, CDR2 YSYEKL. The CDR3 has 13 residues. The CDR3 sequence: CASSPRERETQYF. CDR3 DNA: TGCGCCAGCAGCCCTCGGGAACGGGAGACCCAGTACTTC.

This clone was seen a handful of times. The chain joins TRBV7-9 to TRBJ2-7; possible D gene TRBD2, 5 bases. CDR1 is SEHNR and CDR2 is FQNEAQ in the germline V gene (reference sequence). The CDR3 is 18 amino acids. Trimming removed 6 bases from V and 0 bases from J, with 24 bases in between. The CDR3 here is CASSSTTSRRKGSYEQYF. The CDR3 coding sequence is TGTGCCAGCAGTTCCACAACGTCCAGGAGGAAAGGCTCCTACGAGCAGTACTTC.

This chain connects TRBV7-9 to TRBJ1-2; D is ambiguous. V lost 5 bases to trimming and J lost 1 base, with 8 bases between them. This CDR3 has 13 residues. CDR1 is SEHNR and CDR2 is FQNEAQ in the germline V gene (reference sequence). Here the CDR3 DNA reads TGTGCCAGCAGCCAGGACTTTAACTATGGCTACACCTTC. Its protein product is CASSQDFNYGYTF.

This chain links TRBV9 with TRBJ2-7; 9 positions agree with TRBD1. V lost 2 bases and J lost 7; bases outside the gene matches: 16. The CDR3 covers 17 residues. Germline lookup yields CDR1 SGDLS and CDR2 YYNGEE. The CDR3 sequence is CASSVGTGIGTYEEQYF. As DNA, the CDR3 is TGTGCCAGCAGCGTGGGGACAGGGATTGGGACCTACGAGGAGCAGTACTTC.

Of note for this clone: In the same sample, other DNA sequences code for this CDR3. V is TRBV4-3 and J is TRBJ1-2; TRBD1 aligns across 9 bases. CDR3 length: 13 amino acids. Trimming cost V 4 bases and J 8 bases; bases outside gene matches: 5. The germline CDR1 and CDR2 sequences are LGHNA and YSLEER. CDR3 sequence: CASSRGQGSGYTF. In nucleotides, the CDR3 is TGCGCCAGCAGCCGGGGACAGGGAAGCGGCTACACCTTC.

CDR3 amino acids: CASSPRTGRGTEAFF. The CDR3 bases are TGTGCCAGCAGCCCACGGACAGGGAGGGGCACTGAAGCTTTCTTT. The chain joins TRBV7-9 to TRBJ1-1, with 8 bases aligning to TRBD1. This CDR3 has 15 residues. Germline CDR1 is SEHNR and CDR2 is FQNEAQ (reference sequence). V lost 5 bases, J lost 4 bases, and 9 bases stayed unmatched.

The rearrangement uses TRBV29-1 and TRBJ2-7, with a weak D call TRBD1 (6 bases). Germline V gives CDR1 SQVTM, CDR2 ANQGSEA. V dropped 5 bases and J dropped 3 bases, with 11 bases sitting between them. The CDR3 is 12 amino acids. The CDR3 DNA is TGCAGCGTTCTCTCCAGGGGCTACGAGCAGTACTTC. Translation: CSVLSRGYEQYF.

The genes are TRBV7-9 and TRBJ1-1, with D possibly matching TRBD1 (5 bases). CDR1 is SEHNR, CDR2 FQNEAQ, per germline (reference sequence). CDR3 length: 13 residues. V lost 3 bases and J lost 6, with 11 bases in between. The CDR3 nucleotides read TGTGCCAGCAGCTTTGGGGCAGGGTCTGAAGCTTTCTTT. Protein sequence: CASSFGAGSEAFF.

This clone was observed a single time. The rearrangement links TRBV25-1 to TRBJ2-2, with 8 bases identical to TRBD2. The CDR3 covers 17 residues. Germline V gene sequence: CDR1 MGHDK, CDR2 SYGVNS. J gave up 5 bases and V 1 base, and 9 bases lay outside the gene matches. CDR3: CASSELGSGSRTGELFF. In nucleotides, the CDR3 is TGTGCCAGCAGTGAATTGGGGAGCGGGAGTCGGACCGGGGAGCTGTTTTTT.

The genes are TRBV7-2 and TRBJ1-1; 11 bases are shared with TRBD1. The germline CDR1 and CDR2 sequences are SGHTA and FQGNSA. CDR3 length equals 17 residues. The ends lost 1 base at V and 4 bases at J; junction bases unmatched: 8. The CDR3 DNA reads TGTGCCAGCAGCTTAGTGCGGACAGGGGGCAAGGGCACTGAAGCTTTCTTT. It encodes CASSLVRTGGKGTEAFF.

The V call is TRBV27, the J call TRBJ1-5; possible D gene TRBD1, 5 bases. CDR1 is MNHEY and CDR2 is SMNVEV in the germline V gene (reference sequence). The CDR3 covers 15 residues. The V gene lost 4 bases and the J gene lost 0 bases, with 10 bases spanning the gap. The CDR3 sequence: CASSSGHFSNQPQHF. CDR3 coding DNA: TGTGCCAGCAGTTCCGGACATTTTAGCAATCAGCCCCAGCATTTT.

The V gene is TRBV15, the J gene TRBJ2-1, with D possibly matching TRBD2 (5 bases). Germline CDR1 reads LNHNV; CDR2 reads YYDKDF (reference sequence). This CDR3 contains 15 residues. With 3 bases removed from V and 3 bases from J, the gap between germline ends came to 12 bases. This CDR3 is CATSRELVSYNEQFF. The CDR3 DNA follows: TGTGCCACCAGCAGGGAACTAGTGAGCTACAATGAGCAGTTCTTC.

V is TRBV24-1 and J is TRBJ1-1, with D perhaps TRBD1 (5 bases). V was clipped by 10 bases and J by 0 bases, with 11 bases between them. CDR3 size: 13 residues. CDR1 and CDR2 (germline): KGHDR, SFDVKD. DNA of the CDR3: TGTGCCACGAGGGAGGGGTTGAACACTGAAGCTTTCTTT. As protein: CATREGLNTEAFF.